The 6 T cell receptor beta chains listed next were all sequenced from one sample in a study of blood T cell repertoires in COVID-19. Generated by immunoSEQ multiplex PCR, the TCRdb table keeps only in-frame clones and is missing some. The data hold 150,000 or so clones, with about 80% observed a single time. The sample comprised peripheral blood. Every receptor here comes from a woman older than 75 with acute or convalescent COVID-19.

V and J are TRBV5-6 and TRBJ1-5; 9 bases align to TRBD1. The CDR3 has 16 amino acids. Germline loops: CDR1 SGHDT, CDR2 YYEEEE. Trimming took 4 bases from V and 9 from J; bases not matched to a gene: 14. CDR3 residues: CASSRRGTGFGRPQHF. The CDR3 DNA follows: TGTGCCAGCAGCCGGCGCGGGACAGGGTTCGGTCGGCCCCAGCATTTT.

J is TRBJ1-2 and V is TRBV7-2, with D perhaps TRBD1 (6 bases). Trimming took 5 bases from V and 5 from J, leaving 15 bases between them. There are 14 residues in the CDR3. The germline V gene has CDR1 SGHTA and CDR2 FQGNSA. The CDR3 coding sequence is TGTGCCAGCAGCCCTTTGCAGGGGAGTTATGGCTACACCTTC. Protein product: CASSPLQGSYGYTF.

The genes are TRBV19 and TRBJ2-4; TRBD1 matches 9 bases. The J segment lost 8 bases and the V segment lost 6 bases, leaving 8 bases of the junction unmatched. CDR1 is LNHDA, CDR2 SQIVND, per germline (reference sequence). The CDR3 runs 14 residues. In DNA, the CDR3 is TGTGCCAGTAGCTACGGACAGGGGATGGACATTCAGTACTTC. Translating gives CASSYGQGMDIQYF.

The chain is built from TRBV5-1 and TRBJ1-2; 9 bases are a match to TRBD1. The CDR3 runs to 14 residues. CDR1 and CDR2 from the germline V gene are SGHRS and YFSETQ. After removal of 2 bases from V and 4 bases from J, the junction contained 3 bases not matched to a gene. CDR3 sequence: CASSFGTGIYGYTF. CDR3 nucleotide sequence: TGCGCCAGCAGCTTCGGGACAGGGATCTATGGCTACACCTTC. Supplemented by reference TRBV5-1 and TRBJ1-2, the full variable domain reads KAGVTQTPRYLIKTRGQQVTLSCSPISGHRSVSWYQQTPGQGLQFLFEYFSETQRNKGNFPGRFSGRQFSNSRSEMNVSTLELGDSALYLCASSFGTGIYGYTFGSGTRLTVV.

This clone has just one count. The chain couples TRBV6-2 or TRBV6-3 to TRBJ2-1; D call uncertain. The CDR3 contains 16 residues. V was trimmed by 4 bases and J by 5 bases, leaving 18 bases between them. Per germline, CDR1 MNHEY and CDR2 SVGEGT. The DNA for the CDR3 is TGTGCCAGCAGTTTCTCGCTTGGTCCACCAGACAATGAGCAGTTCTTC. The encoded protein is CASSFSLGPPDNEQFF.

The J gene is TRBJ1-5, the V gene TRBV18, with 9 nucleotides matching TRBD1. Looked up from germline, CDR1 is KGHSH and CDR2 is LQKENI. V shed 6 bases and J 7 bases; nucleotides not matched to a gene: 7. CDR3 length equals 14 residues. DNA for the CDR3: TGTGCCAGCTCGTCACAGGGGGCCGAACAGCCCCAGCATTTT. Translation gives CASSSQGAEQPQHF.